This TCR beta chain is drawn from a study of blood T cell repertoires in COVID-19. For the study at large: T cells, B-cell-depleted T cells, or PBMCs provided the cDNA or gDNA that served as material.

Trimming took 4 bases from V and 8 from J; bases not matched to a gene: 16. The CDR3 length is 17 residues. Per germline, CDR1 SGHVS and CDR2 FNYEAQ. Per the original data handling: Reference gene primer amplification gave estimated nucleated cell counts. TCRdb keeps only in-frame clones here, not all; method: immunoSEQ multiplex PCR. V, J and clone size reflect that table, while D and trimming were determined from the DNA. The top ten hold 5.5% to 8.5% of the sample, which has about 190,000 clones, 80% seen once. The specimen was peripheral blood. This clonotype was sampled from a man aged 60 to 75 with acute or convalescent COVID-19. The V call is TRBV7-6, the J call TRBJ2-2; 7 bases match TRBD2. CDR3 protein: CASSSSPGGGRLGELFF. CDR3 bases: TGTGCCAGCAGCTCCTCCCCCGGGGGAGGGCGGCTGGGGGAGCTGTTTTTT.